This T cell receptor beta chain was identified during a study of blood T cell repertoires in COVID-19. Study context: There were acute and convalescent COVID-19 samples, and they came from the United States, Italy and Spain.

The germline gives CDR1 LNHDA, CDR2 SQIVND (reference sequence). The CDR3 has 11 residues. The V end was cut by 5 bases, the J end by 6 bases, with 7 bases between. This clone was seen once. Sequencing was performed with immunoSEQ multiplex PCR; in TCRdb, only in-frame clones are kept and a portion is missing. The table includes fewer than 450,000 clones, approximately 88% detected once. The TCR sequence derives from a woman aged 45-65 years with COVID-19, enrolled during active disease. The chain employs TRBV19 and TRBJ1-2; D possibly corresponds to TRBD1 (5 bases). Material: peripheral blood. The CDR3: CASSWGDGYTF. The CDR3 DNA reads as TGTGCCAGTAGTTGGGGGGATGGCTACACCTTC.